The clone carrying this TCR beta chain occurred a few times. Its antigen is still unknown. Researchers took lesional scalp punch biopsies and peripheral blood from people who were alopecia areata patients. Sorting of PBMCs yielded the CD4+ and CD8+ T cells. Sequencing used cDNA as its template, made by extracting RNA and reverse transcribing it. This table comes from immunoSEQ multiplex PCR, and its TCRdb copy is limited to in-frame clones, with some not included. Among tens of thousands of clones listed, around three fifths were seen once. The data belong to a study of CD8+ T cells in alopecia areata. Study-wide findings and caveats: Higher clonality was seen in lesional scalp than in normal scalp, especially in alopecia totalis/universalis. Normal skin's resident alphabeta T cells are also sequenced in scalp samples.

This CDR3 has 16 residues. Germline V gene data show CDR1 as SEHNR and CDR2 as FQNEAQ (reference sequence). Deletions cut 0 bases from V and 0 bases from J, with 9 bases between. Material for sequencing was NKG2D-high CD8+ T cells sorted from blood. This chain links TRBV7-9 with TRBJ1-3; D not certain. The sequence was collected from a human donor with alopecia areata. CDR3 coding DNA: TGTGCCAGCAGCTTAGCCGAGTTGAGCTCTGGAAACACCATATATTTT. Its protein is CASSLAELSSGNTIYF. The full variable domain, with the rest looked up from reference TRBV7-9 and TRBJ1-3, is DTGVSQNPRHKITKRGQNVTFRCDPISEHNRLYWYRQTLGQGPEFLTYFQNEAQLEKSRLLSDRFSAERPKGSFSTLEIQRTEQGDSAMYLCASSLAELSSGNTIYFGEGSWLTVV.